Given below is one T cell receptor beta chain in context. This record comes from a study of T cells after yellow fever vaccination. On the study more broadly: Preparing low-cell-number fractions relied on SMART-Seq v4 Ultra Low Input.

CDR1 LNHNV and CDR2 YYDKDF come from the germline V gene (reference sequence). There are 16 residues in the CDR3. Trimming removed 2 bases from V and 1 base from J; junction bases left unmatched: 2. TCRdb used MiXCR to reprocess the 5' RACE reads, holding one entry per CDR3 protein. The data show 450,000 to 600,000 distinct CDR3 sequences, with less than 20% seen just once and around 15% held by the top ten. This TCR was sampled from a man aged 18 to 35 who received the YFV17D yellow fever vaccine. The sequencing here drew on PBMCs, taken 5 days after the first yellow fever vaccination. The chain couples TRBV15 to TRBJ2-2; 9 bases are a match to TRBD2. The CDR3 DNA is TGTGCCACCAGCAGACTAGCGGGGAGGAACACCGGGGAGCTGTTTTTT. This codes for CATSRLAGRNTGELFF.